Below are 17 T cell receptor beta chains sequenced from a single sample in a study of blood T cells in healthy people across ages. Primers used in a second PCR of about 7 to 11 cycles were a sample-barcoded 5' primer and a J-beta primer mix. TCRdb used MiXCR to reprocess the 5' RACE reads, holding one entry per CDR3 protein. The data contain approximately 900,000 distinct CDR3 sequences, about 48% of them singletons. Sequenced: blood. The receptors derive from a young man in good health.

This clonotype was detected a few times. The rearrangement joins TRBV18 to TRBJ2-5, with 7 positions matching TRBD2. Germline V gene sequence: CDR1 KGHSH, CDR2 LQKENI. The CDR3 loop spans 15 amino acids. V shed 3 bases, J shed 1 base, and the junction held 5 bases outside the gene matches. CDR3 sequence reads: CASSPLAVTQETQYF. For the CDR3, the DNA is TGTGCCAGCTCACCCCTAGCGGTTACCCAAGAGACCCAGTACTTC.

The V call is TRBV20-1, the J call TRBJ2-1; D assignment may be TRBD1 or TRBD2 (5 bases each). Trimming stripped 2 bases from V and 11 bases from J, with 16 bases between. Per germline, CDR1 DFQATT and CDR2 SNEGSKA (reference sequence). This CDR3 has 13 residues. The DNA for the CDR3 is TGCAGTGCTAGAAATATGGTTCAGGGACAGCAGTTCTTC. Protein sequence: CSARNMVQGQQFF.

This clonotype has just a few counts. The V and J genes are TRBV5-1 and TRBJ2-7; TRBD1 agrees at 9 bases. Germline CDR1 is SGHRS and CDR2 is YFSETQ. The V segment lost 1 base and the J segment 7 bases; nucleotides outside the gene matches: 15. This CDR3 contains 17 residues. The CDR3 region has the DNA TGCGCCAGCAGCTTGAGGTCTGCAGGACAGGGGAAGGAGGAGCAGTACTTC. This sequence encodes CASSLRSAGQGKEEQYF.

This chain joins TRBV28 and TRBJ1-2, with a weak D call TRBD1 (5 bases). The germline V gene encodes CDR1 MDHEN and CDR2 SYDVKM. V lost 3 bases to trimming and J lost 5 bases, with 13 bases between them. CDR3 size: 14 residues. This CDR3 is CASSFAGLRYGYTF. The CDR3 DNA is TGTGCCAGCAGTTTTGCAGGGTTAAGATATGGCTACACCTTC.

This clonotype was counted once. The rearrangement links TRBV28 to TRBJ2-7; D is perhaps TRBD1 (5 bases). The V gene lost 8 bases and the J gene lost 4 bases, with 15 bases spanning the gap. The germline gives CDR1 MDHEN, CDR2 SYDVKM. The CDR3 is 13 amino acids. CDR3 loop: CASLRQGGYEQYF. As DNA, the CDR3 is TGTGCCAGCTTGAGGCAGGGTGGATACGAGCAGTACTTC.

This clonotype was counted ten times or more. The V and J genes are TRBV6-1 and TRBJ2-5, with D unclear. CDR1 and CDR2 from the germline V gene are MNHNS and SASEGT. Trimming shortened V by 3 bases and J by 5 bases, and 13 bases separated the two germline ends. The CDR3 loop spans 14 amino acids. The DNA of the CDR3 is TGTGCCAGCAGTGAGCCTTGGGTGAGGGAGACCCAGTACTTC. Protein: CASSEPWVRETQYF.

CDR3 region: CASSVYRGPYEQYF. CDR3 in DNA: TGTGCCAGCAGCGTATACAGGGGACCCTACGAGCAGTACTTC. V usage is TRBV7-8 and J usage is TRBJ2-7; TRBD1 matches at 7 bases. V was clipped by 5 bases and J by 2 bases; unmatched bases: 6. Germline CDR1 and CDR2: SGHVS and FQNEAQ. This CDR3 has 14 residues.

In the case of this clonotype: Relative to the germline gene, one junction end is altered; a read error may explain this. DNA of the CDR3: TGTGCCCGCAGTTTGCGCCTCCCTCCAGAGACCCAGTACTTC. Its protein product is CARSLRLPPETQYF. V is TRBV12-3 or TRBV12-4 and J is TRBJ2-5; the D is unclear. The CDR3 length is 14 residues.

This clonotype was picked up a small number of times. The chain links TRBV20-1 to TRBJ2-4; maybe TRBD1 (6 bases). The DNA end is a closer match to TRBJ2-7, so the J assignment may be wrong. CDR1 is DFQATT and CDR2 is SNEGSKA in the germline V gene (reference sequence). The CDR3 sequence is 13 residues long. The CDR3 spells CSAVRGVVNEQYF. For the CDR3, the DNA is TGCAGTGCTGTCAGGGGAGTCGTCAACGAGCAGTACTTC.

The chain combines TRBV11-3 with TRBJ2-3; 12 bases fit TRBD1. This CDR3 is built from 16 residues. V shed 4 bases and J 7 bases; nucleotides not matched to a gene: 9. CDR1 and CDR2 from the germline V gene are SGHNT and YENEEA. This CDR3 is CASSSTGTGGVYTQYF. CDR3 DNA sequence: TGTGCCAGCAGCTCGACCGGGACAGGGGGCGTGTATACGCAGTATTTT.

The genes are TRBV7-9 and TRBJ1-1; 7 bases align to TRBD1. The CDR3 length is 15 residues. Germline V gives CDR1 SEHNR, CDR2 FQNEAQ (reference sequence). V lost 6 bases to trimming and J lost 1 base; unmatched junction nucleotides: 8. The CDR3 is CASSSTGAGNTEAFF. The DNA of the CDR3 is TGTGCCAGCAGTTCCACAGGGGCAGGGAACACTGAAGCTTTCTTT.

The rearrangement uses TRBV4-1 and TRBJ2-2, with 8 bases identical to TRBD2. CDR1 is MGHRA and CDR2 is YSYEKL in the germline V gene. The CDR3 runs 14 residues. The V and J ends lost 8 bases and 8 bases, in that order; junction bases with no gene match: 10. The chain's CDR3 is CASERGNGAGELFF. In DNA, the CDR3 is TGCGCCAGCGAGCGGGGGAACGGTGCGGGGGAGCTGTTTTTT.

The chain carries TRBV29-1 and TRBJ1-2, with D maybe TRBD1 (5 bases). The CDR3 consists of 14 residues. Between the trimmed V and J ends, which lost 1 base and 5 bases, there was a span of 14 bases. CDR1 and CDR2 (germline): SQVTM, ANQGSEA. CDR3 DNA: TGCAGCGTTGAAGGGCAGGGAACGGGATATGGCTACACCTTC. It specifies CSVEGQGTGYGYTF.

About this clonotype: One base away lies a much larger clone, so this may be a sequencing read error. The chain couples TRBV6-1 to TRBJ2-1; TRBD2 matches 9 bases. Judging by the DNA end, TRBJ2-7 fits better; the J call may be wrong. The germline V gene has CDR1 MNHNS and CDR2 SASEGT. This CDR3 comprises 15 residues. CDR3 amino acids: CASSEDGGGANEQYF. The CDR3 nucleotides read TGTGCCAGCAGTGAAGATGGCGGGGGGGCAAATGAGCAGTACTTC.

V gene TRBV7-9 combines with J gene TRBJ1-2, with D possibly being TRBD1 (5 bases). The CDR3 sequence is 15 residues long. Per germline, CDR1 SEHNR and CDR2 FQNEAQ (reference sequence). V dropped 5 bases and J dropped 2 bases, with 15 bases sitting between them. CDR3 DNA sequence: TGTGCCAGCAGCCGCGGGACCCCCGAAAACTATGGCTACACCTTC. Residues: CASSRGTPENYGYTF. Full variable domain (missing parts from reference TRBV7-9 and TRBJ1-2): DTGVSQNPRHKITKRGQNVTFRCDPISEHNRLYWYRQTLGQGPEFLTYFQNEAQLEKSRLLSDRFSAERPKGSFSTLEIQRTEQGDSAMYLCASSRGTPENYGYTFGSGTRLTVV.

This chain links TRBV2 with TRBJ1-1; TRBD1 matches at 9 bases. With V trimmed by 7 bases and J by 7 bases, 7 bases remained unmatched. Germline CDR1 SNHLY, CDR2 FYNNEI. The CDR3 covers 13 residues. CDR3 sequence: CASNGQGSGEAFF. CDR3 bases: TGTGCCAGCAACGGACAGGGGTCAGGTGAAGCTTTCTTT.

This clonotype was seen just once. This chain connects TRBV3-1 to TRBJ1-6, with D unresolved. Trimming left V 2 bases short and J 1 base short, with 9 bases between. Germline lookup yields CDR1 LGHDT and CDR2 YNNKEL (reference sequence). There are 16 residues in the CDR3. The CDR3 loop reads CASSQRPGSYNSPLHF. CDR3 sequence (DNA): TGTGCCAGCAGCCAACGACCTGGGTCCTATAATTCACCCCTCCACTTT.